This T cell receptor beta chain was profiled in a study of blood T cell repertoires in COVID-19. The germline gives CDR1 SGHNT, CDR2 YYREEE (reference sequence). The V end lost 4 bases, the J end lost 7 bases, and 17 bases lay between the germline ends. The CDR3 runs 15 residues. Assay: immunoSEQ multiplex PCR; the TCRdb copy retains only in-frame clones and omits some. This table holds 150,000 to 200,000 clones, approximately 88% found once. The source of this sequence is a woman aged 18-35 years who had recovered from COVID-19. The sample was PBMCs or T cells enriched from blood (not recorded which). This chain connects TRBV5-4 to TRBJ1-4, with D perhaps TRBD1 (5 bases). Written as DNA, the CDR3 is TGTGCCAGCAGCGTAGGTGGCAGGGTGGCTGAAAAACTGTTTTTT. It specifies CASSVGGRVAEKLFF.